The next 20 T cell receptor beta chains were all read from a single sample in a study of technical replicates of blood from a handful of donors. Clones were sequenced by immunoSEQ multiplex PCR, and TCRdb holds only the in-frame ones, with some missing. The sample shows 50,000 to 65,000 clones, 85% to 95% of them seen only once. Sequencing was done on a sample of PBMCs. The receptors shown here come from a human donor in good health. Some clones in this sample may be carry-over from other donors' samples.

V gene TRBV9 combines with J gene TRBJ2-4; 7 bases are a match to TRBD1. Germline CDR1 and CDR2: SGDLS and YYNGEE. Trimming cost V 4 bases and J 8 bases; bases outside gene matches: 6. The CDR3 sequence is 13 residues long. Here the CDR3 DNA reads TGTGCCAGCAGCACGACAGGGCGGGACATTCAGTACTTC. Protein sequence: CASSTTGRDIQYF.

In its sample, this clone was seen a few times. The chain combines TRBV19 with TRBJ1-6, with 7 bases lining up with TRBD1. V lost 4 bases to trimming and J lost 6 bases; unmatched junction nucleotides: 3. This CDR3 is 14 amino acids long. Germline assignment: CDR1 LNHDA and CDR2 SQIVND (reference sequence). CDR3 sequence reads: CASSRTGLNSPLHF. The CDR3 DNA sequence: TGTGCCAGTAGTAGGACAGGCCTTAATTCACCCCTCCACTTT.

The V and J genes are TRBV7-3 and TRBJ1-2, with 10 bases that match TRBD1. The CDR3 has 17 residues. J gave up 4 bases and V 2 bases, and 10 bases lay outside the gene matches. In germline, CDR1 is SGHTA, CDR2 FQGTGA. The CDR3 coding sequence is TGTGCCAGCAGCTTAGACCGGGACAGGGGCCTTCGCTATGGCTACACCTTC. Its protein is CASSLDRDRGLRYGYTF.

CDR3 sequence: CASSAAGLSTYEQYF. The DNA for the CDR3 is TGTGCCAGCAGTGCGGCAGGGCTGTCAACCTACGAGCAGTACTTC. The chain recombines TRBV2 with TRBJ2-7, with a weak D call TRBD1 (5 bases). Deletions cut 4 bases from V and 2 bases from J, with 15 bases between. The V gene's germline CDR1 is SNHLY and CDR2 FYNNEI. The CDR3 is 15 amino acids.

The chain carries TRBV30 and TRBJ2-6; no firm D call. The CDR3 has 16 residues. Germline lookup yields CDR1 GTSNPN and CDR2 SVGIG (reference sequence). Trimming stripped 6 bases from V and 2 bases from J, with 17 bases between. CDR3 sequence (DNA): TGTGCCTGTGACCAAGCAGGTGTTCCTGGGGCCAACGTCCTGACTTTC. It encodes CACDQAGVPGANVLTF.

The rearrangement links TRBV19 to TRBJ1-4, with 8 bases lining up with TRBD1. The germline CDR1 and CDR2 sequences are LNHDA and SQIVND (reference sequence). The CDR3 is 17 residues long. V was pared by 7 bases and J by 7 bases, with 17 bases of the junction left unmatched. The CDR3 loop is CASTKDRPGQGGEKLFF. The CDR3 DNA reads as TGTGCCAGTACCAAAGATAGGCCCGGACAGGGAGGTGAAAAACTGTTTTTT.

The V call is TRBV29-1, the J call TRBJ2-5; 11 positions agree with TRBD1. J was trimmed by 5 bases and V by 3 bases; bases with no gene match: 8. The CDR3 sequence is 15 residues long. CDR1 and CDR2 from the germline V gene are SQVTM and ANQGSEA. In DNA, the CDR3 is TGCAGCGTTGACCTGGGACAGGGGGATTTCGAGACCCAGTACTTC. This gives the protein CSVDLGQGDFETQYF.

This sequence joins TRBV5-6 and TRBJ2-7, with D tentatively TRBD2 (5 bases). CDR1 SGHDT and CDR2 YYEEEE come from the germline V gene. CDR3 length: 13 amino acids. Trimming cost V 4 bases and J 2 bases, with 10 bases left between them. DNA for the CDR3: TGTGCCAGCAGCCAAACTAGTACCTACGAGCAGTACTTC. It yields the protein CASSQTSTYEQYF. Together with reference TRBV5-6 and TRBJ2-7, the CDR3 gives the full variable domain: DAGVTQSPTHLIKTRGQQVTLRCSPKSGHDTVSWYQQALGQGPQFIFQYYEEEERQRGNFPDRFSGHQFPNYSSELNVNALLLGDSALYLCASSQTSTYEQYFGPGTRLTVT.

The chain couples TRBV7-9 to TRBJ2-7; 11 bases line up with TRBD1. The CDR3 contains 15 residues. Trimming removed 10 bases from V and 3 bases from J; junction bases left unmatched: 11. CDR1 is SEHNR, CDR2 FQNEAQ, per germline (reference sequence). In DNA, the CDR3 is TGTGCCACGAACCGACCCGGGACAGGGGGCTACGAGCAGTACTTC. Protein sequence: CATNRPGTGGYEQYF.

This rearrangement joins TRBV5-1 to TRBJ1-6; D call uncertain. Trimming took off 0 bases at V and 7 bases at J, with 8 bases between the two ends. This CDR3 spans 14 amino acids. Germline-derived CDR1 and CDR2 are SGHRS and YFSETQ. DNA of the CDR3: TGCGCCAGCAGCTTGGCCACGGTGAATTCACCCCTCCACTTT. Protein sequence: CASSLATVNSPLHF.

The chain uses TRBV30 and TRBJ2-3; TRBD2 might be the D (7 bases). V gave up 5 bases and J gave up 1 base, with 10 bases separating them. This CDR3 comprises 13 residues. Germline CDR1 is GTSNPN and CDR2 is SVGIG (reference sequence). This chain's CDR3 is CAWEGGGTDTQYF. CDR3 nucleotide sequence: TGTGCCTGGGAGGGGGGGGGCACAGATACGCAGTATTTT.

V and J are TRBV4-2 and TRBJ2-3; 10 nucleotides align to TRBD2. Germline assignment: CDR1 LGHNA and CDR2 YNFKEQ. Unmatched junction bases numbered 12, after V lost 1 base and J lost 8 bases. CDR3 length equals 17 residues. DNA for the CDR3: TGTGCCAGCAGCCAAGTCCTCGGGACTAGCGCAATTGGTACGCAGTATTTT. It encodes CASSQVLGTSAIGTQYF.

CDR3 in amino acids: CASLWGREGTQYF. The CDR3 DNA is TGTGCCAGCCTTTGGGGGCGGGAGGGGACGCAGTATTTT. V gene TRBV7-8 combines with J gene TRBJ2-3; 9 bases align to TRBD2. The junction had 9 bases not matched to a gene; V was cut back by 8 bases and J by 9 bases. The CDR3 covers 13 residues. CDR1 is SGHVS and CDR2 is FQNEAQ in the germline V gene.

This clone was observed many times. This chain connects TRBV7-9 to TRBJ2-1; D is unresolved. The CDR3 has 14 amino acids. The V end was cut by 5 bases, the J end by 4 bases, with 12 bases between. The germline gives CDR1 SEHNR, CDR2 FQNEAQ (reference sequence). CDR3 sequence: CASSPPITYNEQFF. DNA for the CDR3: TGTGCCAGCAGCCCTCCTATCACGTACAATGAGCAGTTCTTC. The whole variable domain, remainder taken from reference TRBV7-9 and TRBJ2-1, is DTGVSQNPRHKITKRGQNVTFRCDPISEHNRLYWYRQTLGQGPEFLTYFQNEAQLEKSRLLSDRFSAERPKGSFSTLEIQRTEQGDSAMYLCASSPPITYNEQFFGPGTRLTVL.

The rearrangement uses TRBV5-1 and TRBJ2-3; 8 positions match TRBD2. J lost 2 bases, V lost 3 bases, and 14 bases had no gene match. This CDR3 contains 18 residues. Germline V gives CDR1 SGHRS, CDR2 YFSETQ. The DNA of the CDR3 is TGCGCCAGCAGCTGGCCTGGAGCAGCGGGAGCGGACACAGATACGCAGTATTTT. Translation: CASSWPGAAGADTDTQYF.

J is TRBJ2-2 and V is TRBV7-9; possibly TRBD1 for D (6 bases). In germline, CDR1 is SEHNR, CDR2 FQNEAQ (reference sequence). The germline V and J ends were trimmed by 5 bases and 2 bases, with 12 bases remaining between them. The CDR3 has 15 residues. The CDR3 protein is CASSGRDTNTGELFF. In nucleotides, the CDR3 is TGTGCCAGCAGCGGCCGGGACACTAACACCGGGGAGCTGTTTTTT.

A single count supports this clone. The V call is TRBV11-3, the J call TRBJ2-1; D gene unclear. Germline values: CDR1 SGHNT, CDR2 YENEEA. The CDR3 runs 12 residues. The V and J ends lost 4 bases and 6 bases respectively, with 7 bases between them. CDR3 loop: CASSSSTNEQFF. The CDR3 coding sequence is TGTGCCAGCAGCTCTAGTACCAATGAGCAGTTCTTC.

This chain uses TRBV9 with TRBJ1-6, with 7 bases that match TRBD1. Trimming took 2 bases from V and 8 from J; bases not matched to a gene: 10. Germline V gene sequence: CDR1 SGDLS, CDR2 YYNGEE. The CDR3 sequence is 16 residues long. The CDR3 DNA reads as TGTGCCAGCAGCGTCGGGACAGTGACACTGGATTCACCCCTCCACTTT. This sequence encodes CASSVGTVTLDSPLHF.

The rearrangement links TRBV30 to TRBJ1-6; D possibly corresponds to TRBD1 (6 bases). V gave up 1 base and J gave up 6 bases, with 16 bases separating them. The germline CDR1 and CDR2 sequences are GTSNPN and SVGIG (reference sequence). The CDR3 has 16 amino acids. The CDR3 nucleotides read TGTGCCTGGAGTGCGACGGGGGGCGCGGGTAATTCACCCCTCCACTTT. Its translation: CAWSATGGAGNSPLHF.

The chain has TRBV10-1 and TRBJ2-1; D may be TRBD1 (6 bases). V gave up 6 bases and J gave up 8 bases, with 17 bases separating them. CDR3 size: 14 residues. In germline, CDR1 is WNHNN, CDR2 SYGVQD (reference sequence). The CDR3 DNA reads TGCGCCAGCAGAATGGGACATTTAGCCGATGAGCAGTTCTTC. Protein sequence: CASRMGHLADEQFF.